This entry features one TCR beta chain sequence. The antigen it binds to is not known. The record has no base qualities; no much larger clone is one base away. Libraries were prepared through RT-PCR. The instrument given in TCRdb is Illumina HiSeq 2500. Using fastp at Q25 and MiXCR, TCRdb reprocessed the public reads and kept productive beta chains. CDR3 protein sequences are deduplicated, and each keeps its most common genes and DNA. The table for this sample lists about 620,000 distinct CDR3 sequences; over 9% of them were counted only once. The top ten clonotypes cover around 10% of the sample. From the cysteine through the phenylalanine, the CDR3 covers 15 amino acids. Only the CDR3 DNA stays, 45 bases, in frame from base 1. For CDR1 and CDR2, the germline V gene lists SQVTM and ANQGSEA. V is shortened by 6 bases, J by 1 base, and the region joining them spans 18 bases. These data originate in a study of response to subunit inactivated influenza vaccine (dated by TCRdb to the late 2010s). Turning to the overall study: To follow how T cells responded to a trivalent subunit inactivated influenza vaccine, the researchers relied on deep quantitative profiling of the T cell receptor repertoire. The full study reports these points: It was suggested by the authors that each seasonal influenza vaccination may recruit only a limited number of new T cells.

Separately, the same data were catalogued under a study of T cells expressing NK-cell markers. As that second study puts it: 5'RACE template switching, by which a universal primer site and unique molecular identifiers were added, was used to make TCR beta cDNA libraries. Three sorted T-cell subsets (CD3+CD56+NKG2C+, CD3+CD56+NKG2C- and CD3+CD56-NKG2C+) from 7 to 9 donors had their TCR beta-chain repertoires profiled. Among the eight sequenced donors, seven were HCMV-seropositive and one was HCMV-seronegative. To restrict sorting to alphabetaTCR-expressing T cells, an anti-gammadeltaTCR antibody was added in several experiments. In six donors, the dominant CD3+CD56+NKG2C+ clonotypes ranked among the top 10 CD8+ clonotypes, making up about 1.0-7.0% of CD8+ T cells. Those dominant clonotypes were again the most abundant among CD3+CD56-NKG2C+ cells in a few donors, at roughly 28.3-65%. Whether the expanded NKG2C-expressing T cell clones were specific for HCMV antigens was left unclear. The study sequenced eight donors, all healthy volunteers chosen at random: three men and five women. To determine HCMV serostatus, a commercial ELISA kit was used to detect HCMV-specific IgG in serum. Peripheral blood mononuclear cells were isolated from blood by Ficoll density gradient centrifugation. For over five donors, bulk peripheral blood T-cell repertoires were also sequenced from unsorted PBMC. cDNA synthesis was primed from the TCR beta constant segment, followed by two successive PCR amplification steps. Illumina HiSeq 2000/2500, MiSeq or NextSeq was used to sequence libraries as 2 x 150 bp reads. Reads were demultiplexed and grouped by UMI with MIGEC, and clonotypes were assembled and quantified with MiTCR. To remove erroneous sequences, TCR cDNA sequences were retained only when supported by two or more reads. Downstream repertoire analysis used the tcR package, and clonotypes were matched across fractions by CDR3 nucleotide sequence plus V segment. Antigen specificity was annotated against VDJdb with VDJmatch, allowing one amino acid substitution in CDR3.

The clonotype originates from a man aged 50 to 60 who received an inactivated influenza vaccine. Donor details come from another sample of the same person, matched by shared clones. Sequenced material: PBMCs from blood, taken on the day of vaccination. This sequence uses TRBV29-1 and TRBJ1-2; the D gene cannot be named for sure. The CDR3 here reads CSVFTPLAVNYGYTF. The nucleotide sequence reads as follows: TGCAGCGTCTTTACCCCTCTTGCCGTTAACTATGGCTACACCTTC.